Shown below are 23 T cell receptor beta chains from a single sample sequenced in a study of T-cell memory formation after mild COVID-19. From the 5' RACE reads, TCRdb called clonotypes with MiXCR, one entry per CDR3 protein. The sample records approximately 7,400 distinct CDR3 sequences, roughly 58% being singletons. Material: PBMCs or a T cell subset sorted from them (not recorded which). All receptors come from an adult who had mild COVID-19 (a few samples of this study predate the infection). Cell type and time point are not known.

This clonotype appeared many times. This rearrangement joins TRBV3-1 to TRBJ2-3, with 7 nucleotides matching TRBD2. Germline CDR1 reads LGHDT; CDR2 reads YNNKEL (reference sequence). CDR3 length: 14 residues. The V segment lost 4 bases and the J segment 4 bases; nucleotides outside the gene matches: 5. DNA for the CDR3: TGTGCCAGCAGCCCAGGACTAGATGCAGATACGCAGTATTTT. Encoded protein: CASSPGLDADTQYF.

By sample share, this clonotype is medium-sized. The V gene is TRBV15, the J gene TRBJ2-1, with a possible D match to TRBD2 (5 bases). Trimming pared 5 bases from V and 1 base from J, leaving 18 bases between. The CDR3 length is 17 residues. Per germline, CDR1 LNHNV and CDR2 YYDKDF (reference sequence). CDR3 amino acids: CATSPRRGSISYNEQFF. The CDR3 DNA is TGTGCCACCAGCCCCCGACGGGGTTCAATATCCTACAATGAGCAGTTCTTC.

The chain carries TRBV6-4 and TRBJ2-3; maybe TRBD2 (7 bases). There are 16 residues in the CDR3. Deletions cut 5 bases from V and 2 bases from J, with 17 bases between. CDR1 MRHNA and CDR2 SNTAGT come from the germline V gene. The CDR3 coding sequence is TGTGCCAGCAGTCCCCTTTTCGGGGGGCCCACAGATACGCAGTATTTT. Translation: CASSPLFGGPTDTQYF.

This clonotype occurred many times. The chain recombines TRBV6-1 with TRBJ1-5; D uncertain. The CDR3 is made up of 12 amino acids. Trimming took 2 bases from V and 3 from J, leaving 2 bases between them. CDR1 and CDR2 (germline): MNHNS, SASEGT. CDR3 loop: CASSESNQPQHF. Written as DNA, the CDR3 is TGTGCCAGCAGTGAATCCAATCAGCCCCAGCATTTT.

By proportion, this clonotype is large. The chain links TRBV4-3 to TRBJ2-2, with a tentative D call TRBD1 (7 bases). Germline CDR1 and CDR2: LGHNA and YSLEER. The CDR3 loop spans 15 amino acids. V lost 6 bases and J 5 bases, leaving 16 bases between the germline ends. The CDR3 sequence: CASRRDRDWTGELFF. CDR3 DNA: TGCGCCAGCAGAAGAGACAGGGACTGGACCGGGGAGCTGTTTTTT.

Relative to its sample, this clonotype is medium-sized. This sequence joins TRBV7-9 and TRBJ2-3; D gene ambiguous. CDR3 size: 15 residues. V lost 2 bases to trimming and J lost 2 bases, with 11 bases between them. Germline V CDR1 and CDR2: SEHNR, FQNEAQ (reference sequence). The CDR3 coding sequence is TGTGCCAGCAGCTTATTCTGGCAGCCCACAGATACGCAGTATTTT. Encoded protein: CASSLFWQPTDTQYF.

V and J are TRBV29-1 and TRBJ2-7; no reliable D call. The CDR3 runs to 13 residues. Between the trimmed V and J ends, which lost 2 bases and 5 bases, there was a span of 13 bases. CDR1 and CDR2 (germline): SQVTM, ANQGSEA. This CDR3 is CSVEPGEQNEQYF. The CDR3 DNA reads TGCAGCGTTGAACCCGGAGAACAAAACGAGCAGTACTTC.

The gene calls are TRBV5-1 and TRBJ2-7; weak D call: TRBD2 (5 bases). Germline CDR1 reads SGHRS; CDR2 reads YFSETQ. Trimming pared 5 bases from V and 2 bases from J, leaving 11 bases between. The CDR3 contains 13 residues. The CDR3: CASSVGGTYEQYF. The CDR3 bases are TGCGCCAGCAGTGTCGGAGGTACCTACGAGCAGTACTTC. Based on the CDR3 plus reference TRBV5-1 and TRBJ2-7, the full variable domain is KAGVTQTPRYLIKTRGQQVTLSCSPISGHRSVSWYQQTPGQGLQFLFEYFSETQRNKGNFPGRFSGRQFSNSRSEMNVSTLELGDSALYLCASSVGGTYEQYFGPGTRLTVT.

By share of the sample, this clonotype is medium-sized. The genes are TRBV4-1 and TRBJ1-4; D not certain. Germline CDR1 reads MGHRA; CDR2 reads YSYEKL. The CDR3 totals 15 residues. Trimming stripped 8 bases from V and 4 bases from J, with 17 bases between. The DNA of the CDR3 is TGCGCCAGCCTAAACCCCGGGTCAGGTAATGAAAAACTGTTTTTT. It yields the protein CASLNPGSGNEKLFF.

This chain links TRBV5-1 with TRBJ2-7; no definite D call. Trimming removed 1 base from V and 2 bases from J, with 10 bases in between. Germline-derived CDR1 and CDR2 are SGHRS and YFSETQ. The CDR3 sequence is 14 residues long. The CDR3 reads CASSLNSGAYEQYF. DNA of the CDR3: TGCGCCAGCAGCTTGAATAGTGGGGCCTACGAGCAGTACTTC.

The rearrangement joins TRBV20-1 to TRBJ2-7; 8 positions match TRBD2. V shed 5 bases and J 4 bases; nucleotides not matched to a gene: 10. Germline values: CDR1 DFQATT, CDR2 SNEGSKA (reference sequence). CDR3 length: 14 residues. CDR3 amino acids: CSARRSGGDYEQYV. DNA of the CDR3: TGCAGTGCTCGTAGAAGCGGGGGAGATTACGAGCAGTACGTC.

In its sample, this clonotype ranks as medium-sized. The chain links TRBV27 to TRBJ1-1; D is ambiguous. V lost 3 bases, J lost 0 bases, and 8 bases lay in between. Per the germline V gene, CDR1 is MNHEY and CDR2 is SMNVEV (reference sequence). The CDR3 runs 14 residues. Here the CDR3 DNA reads TGTGCCAGCAGTTTCGTCGGGGTGAACACTGAAGCTTTCTTT. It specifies CASSFVGVNTEAFF.

Here the CDR3 reads CSARDRSKGGDSGNTIYF. The CDR3 nucleotides are TGCAGTGCTAGAGATCGATCCAAGGGGGGGGACTCTGGAAACACCATATATTTT. The chain joins TRBV20-1 to TRBJ1-3, with a weak D call TRBD1 (6 bases). CDR1 and CDR2 (germline): DFQATT, SNEGSKA (reference sequence). V was trimmed by 0 bases and J by 0 bases, leaving 18 bases between them. The CDR3 consists of 18 residues.

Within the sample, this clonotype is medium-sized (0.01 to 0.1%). The CDR3, as DNA: TGTGCCAGCAGTTACTCGGACAGGGGTTACAATGAGCAGTTCTTC. This sequence encodes CASSYSDRGYNEQFF. The chain couples TRBV6-2 or TRBV6-3 to TRBJ2-1; 9 positions match TRBD1. Unmatched junction bases numbered 1, after V lost 0 bases and J lost 4 bases. This CDR3 has 15 amino acids. CDR1 and CDR2 from the germline V gene are MNHEY and SVGEGT.

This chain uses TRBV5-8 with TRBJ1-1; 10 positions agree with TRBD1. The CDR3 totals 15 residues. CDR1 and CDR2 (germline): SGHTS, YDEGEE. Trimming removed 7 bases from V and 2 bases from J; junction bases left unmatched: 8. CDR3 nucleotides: TGTGCCAGCCGAAACCGGGACAGGGGAAACACTGAAGCTTTCTTT. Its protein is CASRNRDRGNTEAFF.

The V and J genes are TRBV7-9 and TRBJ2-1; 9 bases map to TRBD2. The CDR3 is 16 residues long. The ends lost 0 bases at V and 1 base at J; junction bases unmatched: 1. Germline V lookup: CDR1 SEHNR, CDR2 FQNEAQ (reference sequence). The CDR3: CASSLALAGSYNEQFF. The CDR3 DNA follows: TGTGCCAGCAGCTTAGCACTAGCGGGTTCCTACAATGAGCAGTTCTTC.

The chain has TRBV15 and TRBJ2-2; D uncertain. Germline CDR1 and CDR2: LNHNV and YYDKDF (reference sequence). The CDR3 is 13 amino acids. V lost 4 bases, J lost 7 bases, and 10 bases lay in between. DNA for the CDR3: TGTGCCACCAGCAACCTGGTAAACGGGGAGCTGTTTTTT. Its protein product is CATSNLVNGELFF.

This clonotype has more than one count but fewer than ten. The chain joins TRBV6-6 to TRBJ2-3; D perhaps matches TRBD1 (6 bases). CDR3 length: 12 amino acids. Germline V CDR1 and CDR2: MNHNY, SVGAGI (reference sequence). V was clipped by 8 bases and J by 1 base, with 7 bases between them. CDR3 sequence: CASSGGTDTQYF. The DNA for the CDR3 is TGTGCCAGCTCAGGGGGCACAGATACGCAGTATTTT.

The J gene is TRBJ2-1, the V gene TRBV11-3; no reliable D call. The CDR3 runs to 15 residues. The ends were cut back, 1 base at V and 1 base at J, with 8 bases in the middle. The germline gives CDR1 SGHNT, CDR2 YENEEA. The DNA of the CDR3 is TGTGCCAGCAGCTTAGGTAGTGGATCCTACAATGAGCAGTTCTTC. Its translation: CASSLGSGSYNEQFF.

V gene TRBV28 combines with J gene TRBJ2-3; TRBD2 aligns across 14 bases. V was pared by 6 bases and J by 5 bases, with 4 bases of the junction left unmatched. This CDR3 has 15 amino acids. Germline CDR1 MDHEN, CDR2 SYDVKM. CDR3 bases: TGTGCCAGCAGCGGGACTAGCGGGGGACAAGATACGCAGTATTTT. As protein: CASSGTSGGQDTQYF.

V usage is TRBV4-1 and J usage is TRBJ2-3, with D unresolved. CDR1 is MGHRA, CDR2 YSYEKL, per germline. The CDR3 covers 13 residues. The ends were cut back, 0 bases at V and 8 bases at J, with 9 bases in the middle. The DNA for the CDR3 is TGCGCCAGCAGCCAAGATGGGATCGGTACGCAGTATTTT. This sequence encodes CASSQDGIGTQYF.

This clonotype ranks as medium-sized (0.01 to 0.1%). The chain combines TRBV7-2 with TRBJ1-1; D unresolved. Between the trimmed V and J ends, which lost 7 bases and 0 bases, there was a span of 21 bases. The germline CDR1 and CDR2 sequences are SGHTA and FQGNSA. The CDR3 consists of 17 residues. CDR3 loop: CASKTRGEGLVNTEAFF. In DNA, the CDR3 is TGTGCCAGCAAAACCAGAGGTGAGGGCCTAGTGAACACTGAAGCTTTCTTT. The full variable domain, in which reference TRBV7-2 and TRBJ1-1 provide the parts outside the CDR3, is GAGVSQSPSNKVTEKGKDVELRCDPISGHTALYWYRQSLGQGLEFLIYFQGNSAPDKSGLPSDRFSAERTGGSVSTLTIQRTQQEDSAVYLCASKTRGEGLVNTEAFFGQGTRLTVV.

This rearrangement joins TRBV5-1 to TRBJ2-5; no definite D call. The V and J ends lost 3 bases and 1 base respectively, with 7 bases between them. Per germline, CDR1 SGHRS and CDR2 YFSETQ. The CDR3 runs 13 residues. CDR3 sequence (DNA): TGCGCCAGCAGCTGGGGTCTCCAAGAGACCCAGTACTTC. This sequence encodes CASSWGLQETQYF.